Listed below are T cell receptor beta chains from one sample, sequenced in a study of shared clonotypes between healthy human individuals. Measured with immunoSEQ multiplex PCR; TCRdb has only the in-frame clones, and not every one. The repertoire consists of 2 million to 2.5 million clones, with 85% to 95% occurring once and the leading ten covering roughly 0.36%. What was sequenced was naive CD4+ T cells from PBMCs. The receptors were gathered from a man between 18 and 29 years old in good health. Some clones in this sample may be carry-over from other donors' samples. CDR3s include the opening cysteine and the closing phenylalanine or tryptophan. The order of the fields is clone size, V gene, J gene, CDR3 protein. For some rows the clone size is stated as once, few or many, or as a class when expanded; others skip it.

abundance: NA; v_gene: TRBV10-3; j_gene: TRBJ2-7; CDR3aa: CAISSAGESYEQYF
abundance: NA; v_gene: TRBV18; j_gene: TRBJ1-3; CDR3aa: CASSPAGSSGNTIYF
abundance: NA; v_gene: TRBV28; j_gene: TRBJ2-2; CDR3aa: CASSFPLGTGVNTGELFF
abundance: NA; v_gene: TRBV4-1; j_gene: TRBJ1-5; CDR3aa: CASSPPGGNQPQHF
abundance: NA; v_gene: TRBV12-5; j_gene: TRBJ2-5; CDR3aa: CAVGQGQETQYF
abundance: NA; v_gene: TRBV5-4; j_gene: TRBJ1-2; CDR3aa: CASSLVRGTYGYTF
abundance: NA; v_gene: TRBV2; j_gene: TRBJ2-7; CDR3aa: CASSEEQGTTYEQYF
abundance: NA; v_gene: TRBV5-8; j_gene: TRBJ2-3; CDR3aa: CASSATSGSTDTQYF
abundance: NA; v_gene: TRBV5-5; j_gene: TRBJ2-7; CDR3aa: CASSPHWGGSGEQYF
abundance: NA; v_gene: TRBV15; j_gene: TRBJ1-1; CDR3aa: CATSRPEAGTGVYTEAFF
abundance: NA; v_gene: TRBV19; j_gene: TRBJ1-2; CDR3aa: CASRPDRIYGYTF
abundance: NA; v_gene: TRBV4-1; j_gene: TRBJ2-5; CDR3aa: CASSRRAGGLREQYF
abundance: NA; v_gene: TRBV28; j_gene: TRBJ1-1; CDR3aa: CASRDMNTEAFF
abundance: NA; v_gene: TRBV5-8; j_gene: TRBJ1-2; CDR3aa: CASSRHGYTF
abundance: NA; v_gene: TRBV5-4; j_gene: TRBJ2-5; CDR3aa: CASSRSGSPQETQYF
abundance: NA; v_gene: TRBV14; j_gene: TRBJ1-2; CDR3aa: CASSRPGDRAYGYTF
abundance: once; v_gene: TRBV19; j_gene: TRBJ1-5; CDR3aa: CASSHDRVGNQPQHF
abundance: NA; v_gene: TRBV5-1; j_gene: TRBJ2-1; CDR3aa: CASSRDPPANEQFF
abundance: NA; v_gene: TRBV11-2; j_gene: TRBJ2-6; CDR3aa: CASSFIAGGAGANVLTF
abundance: NA; v_gene: TRBV4-2; j_gene: TRBJ2-4; CDR3aa: CASSQSSGTSDLAKNIQYF
abundance: NA; v_gene: TRBV10-2; j_gene: TRBJ2-6; CDR3aa: CASRTGTGANVLTF
abundance: NA; v_gene: TRBV5-4; j_gene: TRBJ2-5; CDR3aa: CASSFGTGVGETQYF
abundance: NA; v_gene: TRBV6-1; j_gene: TRBJ2-3; CDR3aa: CASSGSGRTDTQYF
abundance: NA; v_gene: TRBV7-9; j_gene: TRBJ2-1; CDR3aa: CASSPGGVTYNEQFF
abundance: NA; v_gene: TRBV28; j_gene: TRBJ2-1; CDR3aa: CASSTTGRLEQFF
abundance: NA; v_gene: TRBV2; j_gene: TRBJ1-3; CDR3aa: CASTPVAGNTIYF
abundance: NA; v_gene: TRBV7-9; j_gene: TRBJ1-5; CDR3aa: CASTQGRDQPQHF
abundance: NA; v_gene: TRBV5-1; j_gene: TRBJ2-7; CDR3aa: CASSSNTGTSGGEQYF
abundance: NA; v_gene: TRBV25-1; j_gene: TRBJ1-1; CDR3aa: CASSEYRGADTEAFF
abundance: NA; v_gene: TRBV5-1; j_gene: TRBJ2-3; CDR3aa: CAGREGPTDTQYF
abundance: once; v_gene: TRBV7-9; j_gene: TRBJ2-1; CDR3aa: CASSLGVGTPGNEQFF
abundance: NA; v_gene: TRBV10-3; j_gene: TRBJ2-2; CDR3aa: CAISEIGGELFF
abundance: few; v_gene: TRBV7-9; j_gene: TRBJ1-1; CDR3aa: CASSLGGSTEAFF
abundance: once; v_gene: TRBV5-1; j_gene: TRBJ1-2; CDR3aa: CASSLDRASNGYTF
abundance: NA; v_gene: TRBV6-1; j_gene: TRBJ2-7; CDR3aa: CASRDYTGEQYF
abundance: NA; v_gene: TRBV19; j_gene: TRBJ1-5; CDR3aa: CASRKQGLGNQPQHF
abundance: NA; v_gene: TRBV5-6; j_gene: TRBJ2-2; CDR3aa: CASSLLAGARTGELFF